The clone carrying this T cell receptor beta chain has only a few counts. The antigen is unknown. Germline loops: CDR1 SGHNT, CDR2 YYREEE (reference sequence). Deletions cut 1 base from V and 2 bases from J, with 16 bases between. CDR3 size: 16 residues. The sample belongs to a study of cytomegalovirus exposure and HLA in healthy donors. Study-wide findings and caveats: Most TCR beta V segments were productive about 87% or about 30% of the time in an earlier analysis. Some V segments, TRBV6-2 and TRBV6-3 among them, were indistinguishable and were therefore excluded.

The PCR contained 60 Vbeta and 13 Jbeta primers. The repertoire was sequenced with immunoSEQ multiplex PCR; TCRdb's copy has only in-frame clones and lacks some. The sample consists of around 59,000 clones, 80% of them appearing once. The TCR originated in a woman between 35 and 50 years old in good health and CMV-seronegative. The chain employs TRBV5-4 and TRBJ2-7, with a weak D call TRBD1 (5 bases). The sample was PBMCs. CDR3 coding DNA: TGTGCCAGCAGCTTGCTGCAGGGAATATTTACCTACGAGCAGTACTTC. Its translation: CASSLLQGIFTYEQYF.